This TCR beta chain was retrieved from a study of Ad26.COV2.S vaccination and SARS-CoV-2 variants. Study at large: The COV1001 Ad26.COV2.S trial arm included the donor.

The CDR3 has 15 amino acids. Germline CDR1 SGHRS, CDR2 YFSETQ. The V gene lost 0 bases and the J gene lost 3 bases, with 10 bases spanning the gap. In its sample, this clone was seen once. What it recognizes is unknown. Some clones are missing from TCRdb's copy, which holds only in-frame ones; the method was immunoSEQ multiplex PCR. The sample has about 350,000 clones, approximately 86% seen once. Study-wide results and limits: Recipients of vaccine and of placebo showed similar breadth of their non-spike TCR repertoires.

The treatment: approximately 18 received Ad26.COV2.S at low or high dose, single or two shots; roughly 5 received placebo; per-sample allocation not given. Material that was analyzed had been drawn on day 63 after the first vaccine or placebo injection. This chain joins TRBV5-1 and TRBJ2-1, with a tentative D call TRBD2 (6 bases). The sequenced sample was peripheral blood, obtained in a trial of Ad26.COV2.S vaccine versus placebo. This sequence originates from a person aged 18 to 59 who received the Ad26.COV2.S COVID-19 vaccine or a placebo. CDR3 residues: CASSLAASDYNEQFF. CDR3 in DNA: TGCGCCAGCAGCTTGGCGGCTAGCGACTACAATGAGCAGTTCTTC. Drawing the rest from reference TRBV5-1 and TRBJ2-1, the complete variable domain is KAGVTQTPRYLIKTRGQQVTLSCSPISGHRSVSWYQQTPGQGLQFLFEYFSETQRNKGNFPGRFSGRQFSNSRSEMNVSTLELGDSALYLCASSLAASDYNEQFFGPGTRLTVL.